Below are 16 T cell receptor beta chains sequenced from a single sample in a study of shared clonotypes between healthy human individuals. Sequencing used immunoSEQ multiplex PCR; TCRdb keeps in-frame clones, though not all of them. The sample lists about 1.1 million clones, around 78% occurring once. The sequenced material came from memory CD4+ T cells from PBMCs. Documented subset: CD45RA-negative fraction. The receptors originated from a young man in good health. Some clones in this sample may be carry-over from other donors' samples.

The rearrangement uses TRBV4-2 and TRBJ2-2; 9 nucleotides agree with TRBD2. After removal of 4 bases from V and 8 bases from J, the junction contained 11 bases not matched to a gene. Germline V gene lookup returns CDR1 LGHNA and CDR2 YNFKEQ. The CDR3 is made up of 16 amino acids. CDR3 in DNA: TGTGCCAGCAGCCTCGGTCTTAGCGGGAGTCCTGGGGAGCTGTTTTTT. Its translation is CASSLGLSGSPGELFF.

The rearrangement links TRBV19 to TRBJ1-4; the D is unclear. Germline-derived CDR1 and CDR2 are LNHDA and SQIVND (reference sequence). The CDR3 loop spans 14 amino acids. V gave up 3 bases and J gave up 3 bases, with 8 bases separating them. This CDR3 is CASSIRRPNEKLFF. CDR3 DNA: TGTGCCAGTAGTATTCGGCGGCCTAATGAAAAACTGTTTTTT.

Regarding this clone: At the DNA level, this CDR3 is encoded by other sequences in the same sample as well. The chain recombines TRBV6-5 with TRBJ2-6; a possible D gene is TRBD1 (5 bases). V dropped 2 bases and J dropped 2 bases, with 7 bases sitting between them. This CDR3 comprises 15 residues. CDR1 is MNHEY, CDR2 SVGAGI, per germline. The CDR3 reads CASSYEGAGANVLTF. The CDR3 DNA sequence: TGTGCCAGCAGTTACGAAGGGGCTGGGGCCAACGTCCTGACTTTC.

J is TRBJ2-3 and V is TRBV5-1, with 9 bases matching TRBD2. The germline gives CDR1 SGHRS, CDR2 YFSETQ. With V trimmed by 3 bases and J by 3 bases, 11 bases remained unmatched. The CDR3 sequence is 17 residues long. CDR3 residues: CASSWPPGTSLTDTQYF. The CDR3 nucleotides are TGCGCCAGCAGCTGGCCCCCCGGGACTAGCTTAACAGATACGCAGTATTTT.

V is TRBV21-1 and J is TRBJ1-2. TRBV21-1 is a pseudogene locus. This CDR3 is 14 amino acids long. CDR3 nucleotides: TGTGCCAGCAGCAATCAGGGACGTAACTATGGCTACACCTTC. Translation: CASSNQGRNYGYTF.

Worth noting for this clone: Other DNA sequences in this specimen translate into the identical CDR3. The J gene is TRBJ2-7, the V gene TRBV27, with TRBD2 matching over 10 bases. The CDR3 sequence is 15 residues long. Germline V gene sequence: CDR1 MNHEY, CDR2 SMNVEV (reference sequence). V was clipped by 2 bases and J by 4 bases; unmatched bases: 5. For the CDR3, the DNA is TGTGCCAGCAGTTTAAGCCTAGCGGGAGTATACGAGCAGTACTTC. This encodes CASSLSLAGVYEQYF.

V and J are TRBV28 and TRBJ2-3; D gene unclear. V shed 3 bases and J shed 5 bases, with 15 bases lying between them. CDR1 is MDHEN and CDR2 is SYDVKM in the germline V gene. The CDR3 runs to 15 residues. The CDR3 here is CASSLLAGSRDTQYF. The CDR3 DNA reads as TGTGCCAGCAGTTTGTTGGCTGGGTCACGAGATACGCAGTATTTT. Based on the CDR3 plus reference TRBV28 and TRBJ2-3, the full variable domain is DVKVTQSSRYLVKRTGEKVFLECVQDMDHENMFWYRQDPGLGLRLIYFSYDVKMKEKGDIPEGYSVSREKKERFSLILESASTNQTSMYLCASSLLAGSRDTQYFGPGTRLTVL.

The chain combines TRBV5-1 with TRBJ2-1; TRBD1 aligns across 9 bases. The CDR3 totals 16 residues. Germline V gene sequence: CDR1 SGHRS, CDR2 YFSETQ. J lost 8 bases, V lost 3 bases, and 12 bases had no gene match. CDR3 sequence: CASSSSGTGIIYEQFF. Written as DNA, the CDR3 is TGCGCCAGCAGCTCGTCCGGGACAGGGATAATCTATGAGCAGTTCTTC. The whole variable domain, remainder taken from reference TRBV5-1 and TRBJ2-1, is KAGVTQTPRYLIKTRGQQVTLSCSPISGHRSVSWYQQTPGQGLQFLFEYFSETQRNKGNFPGRFSGRQFSNSRSEMNVSTLELGDSALYLCASSSSGTGIIYEQFFGPGTRLTVL.

The V gene is TRBV9, the J gene TRBJ1-1, with 7 positions matching TRBD1. Trimming cost V 4 bases and J 4 bases; bases outside gene matches: 7. The germline CDR1 and CDR2 sequences are SGDLS and YYNGEE. The CDR3 extends over 14 amino acids. The CDR3 is CASSTLTGPTEAFF. The CDR3 region has the DNA TGTGCCAGCAGCACCCTGACAGGGCCCACTGAAGCTTTCTTT. Full variable domain (outside the CDR3, taken from reference TRBV9 and TRBJ1-1): DSGVTQTPKHLITATGQRVTLRCSPRSGDLSVYWYQQSLDQGLQFLIQYYNGEERAKGNILERFSAQQFPDLHSELNLSSLELGDSALYFCASSTLTGPTEAFFGQGTRLTVV.

This clone occurred many times. In the same sample, other DNA sequences code for this CDR3. The chain joins TRBV10-3 to TRBJ1-1; D possibly corresponds to TRBD1 (6 bases). The ends were cut back, 8 bases at V and 4 bases at J, with 14 bases in the middle. The germline V gene has CDR1 ENHRY and CDR2 SYGVKD. The length of the CDR3 is 13 residues. The CDR3, as DNA: TGTGCCATCTCGGACAGTATAGGCACTGAAGCTTTCTTT. It translates to CAISDSIGTEAFF.

J is TRBJ1-1 and V is TRBV5-6; TRBD1 matches 12 bases. This CDR3 has 14 residues. V lost 4 bases to trimming and J lost 6 bases; unmatched junction nucleotides: 4. Germline V gives CDR1 SGHDT, CDR2 YYEEEE. This CDR3 is CASSGDRGQAEAFF. CDR3 bases: TGTGCCAGCAGCGGGGACAGGGGGCAGGCTGAAGCTTTCTTT. Full variable domain (missing parts from reference TRBV5-6 and TRBJ1-1): DAGVTQSPTHLIKTRGQQVTLRCSPKSGHDTVSWYQQALGQGPQFIFQYYEEEERQRGNFPDRFSGHQFPNYSSELNVNALLLGDSALYLCASSGDRGQAEAFFGQGTRLTVV.

J is TRBJ1-4 and V is TRBV20-1; D is ambiguous. Trimming took off 6 bases at V and 4 bases at J, with 6 bases between the two ends. CDR1 is DFQATT, CDR2 SNEGSKA, per germline (reference sequence). This CDR3 has 11 residues. The CDR3 bases are TGCAGTGCGGCTTTTAATGAAAAACTGTTTTTT. It codes for CSAAFNEKLFF.

This clone was seen more than once but under ten times. The V and J genes are TRBV11-2 and TRBJ2-7; TRBD1 matches at 10 bases. Trimming cost V 4 bases and J 0 bases; bases outside gene matches: 0. Germline loops: CDR1 SGHAT, CDR2 FQNNGV. The CDR3 is made up of 14 amino acids. This chain's CDR3 is CASSWDRGSYEQYF. For the CDR3, the DNA is TGTGCCAGCAGCTGGGACAGGGGCTCCTACGAGCAGTACTTC.

There are a few counts of this clone. The V gene is TRBV7-6, the J gene TRBJ2-1, with TRBD2 matching over 11 bases. Germline values: CDR1 SGHVS, CDR2 FNYEAQ. The ends lost 5 bases at V and 2 bases at J; junction bases unmatched: 5. The CDR3 sequence is 16 residues long. The CDR3 nucleotides are TGTGCCAGCAGCAGGGGGACTAGCGGAGCCTACAATGAGCAGTTCTTC. This codes for CASSRGTSGAYNEQFF.

There are a few counts of this clone. This rearrangement joins TRBV21-1 to TRBJ2-7. TRBV21-1 constitutes a pseudogene. The CDR3 totals 13 residues. The CDR3 here is CASSKRAVDEQYF. CDR3 DNA: TGTGCCAGCAGCAAAAGGGCCGTCGACGAGCAGTACTTC.

This clone appeared a few times. The rearrangement links TRBV13 to TRBJ1-5; maybe TRBD1 (5 bases). Deletions cut 1 base from V and 2 bases from J, with 12 bases between. CDR1 is PRHDT, CDR2 FYEKMQ, per germline (reference sequence). The CDR3 has 16 amino acids. The CDR3 is CASSLAGQGGNQPQHF. The CDR3 DNA reads as TGTGCCAGCAGCTTAGCTGGGCAGGGAGGCAATCAGCCCCAGCATTTT.